A single T cell receptor (beta chain) is shown here with its context. There is no known antigen for this receptor. No qualities accompany the bases; no much larger clone lies one base away. This entry is derived from a study of blood T cell repertoires in COVID-19 (dated by TCRdb to about 2020). About the study as a whole: ImmuneRACE Cohort 3 recovered participants were defined by two consecutive negative NP/OP PCR tests, healthcare professional clearance, or symptom resolution. Samples from collaborators originated in the United States, Italy and Spain and spanned both the acute and convalescent phases of COVID-19. The material from the prospective study consisted of cDNA or gDNA derived from T cells, B-cell-depleted T cells, or PBMCs. Subjects who had been exposed to COVID-19, were actively infected with it, or had recovered from it provided the deeply sampled blood TCRbeta repertoires that made up the dataset. The repertoires were made available in a free public database intended to serve as a resource for research on the immune response to SARS-CoV-2. Samples came from the ongoing ImmuneRACE study (first 160 participants) plus 1,254 subjects from 6 global collaborators. The sample metadata nearly always contained a de-identified subject ID, COVID-19 status, age in years and sex. Where available, HLA class I and class II types were taken from metadata supplied by the sample provider and were not determined by assay-based typing.

Here is what the overall study found, with its caveats: How much clinical and demographic metadata was included differed by source and by participant, and the metadata was provided uncurated.

In the prospective study, participants were roughly 18 to 100 years old, resided in 25 or so geographic areas of the United States, and were enrolled through a virtual design. Cohort assignment in the prospective study relied on participant-reported clinical history from a screening survey and a study questionnaire. In the prospective study, mobile phlebotomists collected whole blood, serum and a nasopharyngeal or oropharyngeal swab from each participant. Participants in the prospective study had the option to provide additional blood draws and questionnaires over an approximately 2-month period. Before DNA extraction, blood samples from the prospective study were shipped at room temperature or frozen. Based on the germline V gene (reference sequence), the CDR1 and CDR2 sequences are SGHNT and YYREEE. The germline ends are 12 bases apart after V is trimmed by 4 bases and J by 5 bases. Including cysteine and phenylalanine, the CDR3 has 13 amino acids. Solely the CDR3 DNA is kept, with 39 bases framed from the first base.

TCRbeta CDR3 regions were amplified from genomic DNA by means of the immunoSEQ Assay, a bias-controlled multiplex PCR. Processing in the source paper ran as follows. The number of nucleated cells in each sample was estimated from the amplification of reference gene primers within the assay. To quantify the absolute abundance of each unique TCRbeta CDR3 rearrangement, sequence reads were collapsed and filtered. For each sample, productive Simpson clonality was calculated as the square root of Simpson's diversity index across productive rearrangements. TCRdb carries this immuneACCESS record with in-frame sequences only. Its versions omit some clonotypes, under half of them owing to an unresolved V gene in the studies checked, with the rest unexplained. Clone size and V and J calls were adopted from that table, with D and trimming inferred from the DNA. The sample table lists roughly 150,000 clones, approximately 84% of them with a count of one. Of the sample, roughly 3.7% is held by the ten largest clones.

The source of this sequence is a man aged 45-65 years in a cohort exposed to, infected with or recovered from COVID-19 (not recorded which). The specimen was PBMCs or T cells enriched from blood (not recorded which). The sequence links TRBV5-4 to TRBJ1-1, with TRBD1 as a weak D call on 6 bases. The CDR3 protein: CASSPTGLTEAFF. In nucleotide form, the sequence is TGTGCCAGCAGCCCTACAGGGTTGACTGAAGCTTTCTTT.